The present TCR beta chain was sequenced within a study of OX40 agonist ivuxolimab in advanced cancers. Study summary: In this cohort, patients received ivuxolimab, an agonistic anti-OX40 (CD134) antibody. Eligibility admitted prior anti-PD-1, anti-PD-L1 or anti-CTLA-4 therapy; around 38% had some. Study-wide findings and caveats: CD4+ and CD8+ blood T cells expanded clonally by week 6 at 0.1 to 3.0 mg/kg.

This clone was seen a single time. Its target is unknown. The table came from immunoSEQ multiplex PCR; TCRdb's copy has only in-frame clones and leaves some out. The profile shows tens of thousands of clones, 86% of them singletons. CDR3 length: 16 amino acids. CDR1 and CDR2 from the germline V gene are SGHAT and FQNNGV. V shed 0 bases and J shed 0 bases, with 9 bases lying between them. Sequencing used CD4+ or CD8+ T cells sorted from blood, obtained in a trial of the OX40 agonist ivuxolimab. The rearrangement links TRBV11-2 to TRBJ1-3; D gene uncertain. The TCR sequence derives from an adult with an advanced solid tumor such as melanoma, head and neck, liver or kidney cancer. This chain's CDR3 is CASSLDRASSGNTIYF. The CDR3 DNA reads TGTGCCAGCAGCTTAGATAGGGCAAGCTCTGGAAACACCATATATTTT.